The present T cell receptor beta chain was sequenced within a study of control samples from healthy donors and cancer patients. Measured with immunoSEQ multiplex PCR; TCRdb has only the in-frame clones, and not every one. The profile shows roughly 120,000 clones, 88% of them singletons. The sequencing sample was made of blood. The source of this sequence is a woman aged 65 to 85 in good health.

CDR3 sequence: CAISEGTGGEKLFF. The CDR3 nucleotides are TGTGCCATCAGTGAGGGGACAGGGGGTGAAAAACTGTTTTTT. The gene calls are TRBV10-3 and TRBJ1-4; TRBD1 matches at 11 bases. The CDR3 consists of 14 residues. The V gene end was trimmed by 2 bases and the J gene end by 7 bases; junction bases not matched to a gene: 0. Germline V lookup: CDR1 ENHRY, CDR2 SYGVKD.